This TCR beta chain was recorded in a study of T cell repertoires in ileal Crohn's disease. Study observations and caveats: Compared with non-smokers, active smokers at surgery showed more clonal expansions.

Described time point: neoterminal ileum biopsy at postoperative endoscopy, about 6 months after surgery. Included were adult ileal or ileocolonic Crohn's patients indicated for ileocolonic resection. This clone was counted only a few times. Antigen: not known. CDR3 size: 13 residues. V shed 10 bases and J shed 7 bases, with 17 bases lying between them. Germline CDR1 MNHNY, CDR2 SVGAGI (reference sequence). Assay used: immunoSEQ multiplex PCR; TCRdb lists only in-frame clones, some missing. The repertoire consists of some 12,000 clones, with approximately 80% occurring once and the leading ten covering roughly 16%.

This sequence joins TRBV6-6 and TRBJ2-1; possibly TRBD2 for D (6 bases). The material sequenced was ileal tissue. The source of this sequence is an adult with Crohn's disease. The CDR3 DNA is TGTGCCACCGAGGACTACCCTAGGAATGAGCAGTTCTTC. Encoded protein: CATEDYPRNEQFF.